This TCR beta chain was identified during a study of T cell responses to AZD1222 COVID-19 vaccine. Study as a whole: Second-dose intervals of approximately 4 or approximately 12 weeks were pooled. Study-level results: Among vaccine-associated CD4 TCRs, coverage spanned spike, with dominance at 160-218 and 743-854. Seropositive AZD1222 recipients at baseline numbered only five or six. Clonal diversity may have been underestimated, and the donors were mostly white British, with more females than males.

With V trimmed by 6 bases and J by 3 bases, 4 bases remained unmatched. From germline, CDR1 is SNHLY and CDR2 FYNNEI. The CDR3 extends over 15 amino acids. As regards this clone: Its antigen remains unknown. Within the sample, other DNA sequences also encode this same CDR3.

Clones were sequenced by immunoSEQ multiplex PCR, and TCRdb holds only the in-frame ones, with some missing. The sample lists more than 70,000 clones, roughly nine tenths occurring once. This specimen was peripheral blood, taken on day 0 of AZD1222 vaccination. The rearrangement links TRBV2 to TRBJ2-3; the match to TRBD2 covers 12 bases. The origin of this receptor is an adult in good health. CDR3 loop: CASSLLAGGTDTQYF. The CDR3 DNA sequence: TGTGCCAGCAGCCTACTAGCGGGAGGAACAGATACGCAGTATTTT. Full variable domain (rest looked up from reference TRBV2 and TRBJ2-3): EPEVTQTPSHQVTQMGQEVILRCVPISNHLYFYWYRQILGQKVEFLVSFYNNEISEKSEIFDDQFSVERPDGSNFTLKIRSTKLEDSAMYFCASSLLAGGTDTQYFGPGTRLTVL.